The sequence of this TCR beta chain was determined in a study of T cell responses to AZD1222 COVID-19 vaccine. The table lists this clone with a count of one. Method: immunoSEQ multiplex PCR; TCRdb's copy keeps in-frame clones and lacks some. Among 95,000 to 150,000 clones, around nine tenths were seen once, and the ten largest hold around 1.7%. There are 14 residues in the CDR3. Deletions cut 2 bases from V and 0 bases from J, with 7 bases between. Germline-derived CDR1 and CDR2 are MNHNY and SVGAGI (reference sequence). This TCR derives from an adult in good health. The source was peripheral blood, collected on day 0 of AZD1222 vaccination. This chain connects TRBV6-6 to TRBJ1-1; D is unclear. The CDR3 here is CASSYDNLNTEAFF. The CDR3 DNA is TGTGCCAGCAGTTACGACAACTTGAACACTGAAGCTTTCTTT.